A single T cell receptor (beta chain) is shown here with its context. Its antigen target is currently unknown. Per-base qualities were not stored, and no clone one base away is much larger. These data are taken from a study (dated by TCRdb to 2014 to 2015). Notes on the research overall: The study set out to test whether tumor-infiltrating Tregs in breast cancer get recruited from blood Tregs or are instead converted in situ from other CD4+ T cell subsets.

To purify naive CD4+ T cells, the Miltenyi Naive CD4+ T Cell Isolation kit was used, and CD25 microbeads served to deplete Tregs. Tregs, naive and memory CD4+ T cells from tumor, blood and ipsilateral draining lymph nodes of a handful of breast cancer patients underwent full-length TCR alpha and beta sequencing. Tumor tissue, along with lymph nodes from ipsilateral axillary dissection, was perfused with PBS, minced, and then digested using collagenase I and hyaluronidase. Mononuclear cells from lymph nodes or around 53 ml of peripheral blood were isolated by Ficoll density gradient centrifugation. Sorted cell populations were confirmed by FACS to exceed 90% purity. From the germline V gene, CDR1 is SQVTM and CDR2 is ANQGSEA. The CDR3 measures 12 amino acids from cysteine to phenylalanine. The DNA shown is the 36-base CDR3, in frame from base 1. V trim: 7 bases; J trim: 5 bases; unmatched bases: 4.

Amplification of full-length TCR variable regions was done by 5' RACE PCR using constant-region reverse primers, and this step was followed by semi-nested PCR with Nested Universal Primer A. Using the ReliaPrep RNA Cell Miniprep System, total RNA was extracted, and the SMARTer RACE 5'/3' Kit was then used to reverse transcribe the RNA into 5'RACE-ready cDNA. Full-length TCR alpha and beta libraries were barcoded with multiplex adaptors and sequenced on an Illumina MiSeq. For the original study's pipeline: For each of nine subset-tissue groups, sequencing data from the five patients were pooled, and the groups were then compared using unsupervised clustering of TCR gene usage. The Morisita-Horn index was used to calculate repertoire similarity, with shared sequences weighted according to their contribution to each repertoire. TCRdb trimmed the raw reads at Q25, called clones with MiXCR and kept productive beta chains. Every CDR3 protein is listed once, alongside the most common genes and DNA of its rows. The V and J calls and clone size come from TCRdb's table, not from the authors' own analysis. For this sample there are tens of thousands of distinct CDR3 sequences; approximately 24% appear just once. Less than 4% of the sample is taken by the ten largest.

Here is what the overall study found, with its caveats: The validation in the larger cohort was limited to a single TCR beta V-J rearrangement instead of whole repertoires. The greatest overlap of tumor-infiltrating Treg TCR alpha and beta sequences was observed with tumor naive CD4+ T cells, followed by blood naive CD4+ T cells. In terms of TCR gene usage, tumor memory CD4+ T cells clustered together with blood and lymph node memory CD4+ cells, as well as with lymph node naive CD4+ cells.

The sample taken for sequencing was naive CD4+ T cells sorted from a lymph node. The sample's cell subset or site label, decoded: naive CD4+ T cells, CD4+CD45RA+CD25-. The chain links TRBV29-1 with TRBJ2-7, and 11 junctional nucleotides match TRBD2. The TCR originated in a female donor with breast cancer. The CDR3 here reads CSAGTSGDEQYF. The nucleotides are TGCAGCGCCGGGACTAGCGGTGACGAGCAGTACTTC.